This TCR beta chain was obtained from a study of blood T cell repertoires in COVID-19 (TCRdb year 2020). Study-level background: Samples from collaborators originated in the United States, Italy and Spain and spanned both the acute and convalescent phases of COVID-19. The material from the prospective study consisted of cDNA or gDNA derived from T cells, B-cell-depleted T cells, or PBMCs. The sample metadata nearly always contained a de-identified subject ID, COVID-19 status, age in years and sex. HLA class I and class II types, where available, came from metadata supplied by the sample provider rather than from assay-based typing. Samples were obtained from the ongoing ImmuneRACE study (first 160 participants) and from 950 to 1,500 subjects provided by 6 global collaborators. Subjects who had been exposed to COVID-19, were actively infected with it, or had recovered from it provided the deeply sampled blood TCRbeta repertoires that made up the dataset. The repertoires were released in a freely available public database meant as a resource for research on the immune response to SARS-CoV-2.

The immunoSEQ Assay, a bias-controlled multiplex PCR, was used to amplify TCRbeta CDR3 regions from genomic DNA. Under the source paper's analysis protocol: Nucleated cell counts per sample were estimated from amplification of reference gene primers within the assay. Sequence reads were collapsed and filtered to measure the absolute abundance of every unique TCRbeta CDR3 rearrangement. Productive Simpson clonality was computed per sample as the square root of Simpson's diversity index over productive rearrangements. TCRdb holds this immuneACCESS table with in-frame rearrangements only. Some clones are missing; in checked studies, unresolved V genes explain under half, and the rest has no known cause. The V and J calls and clone size are taken from that table; D and trimming were inferred from the DNA. This sample comprises under 300,000 clones, about 93% of them detected only once. 0.83% of the sample is held by the ten biggest clonotypes.

V was cut back by 4 bases and J by 0 bases, leaving a gap of 10 bases between them. The CDR3 contains 15 residues, cysteine and phenylalanine counted. Left in the record is the CDR3 DNA by itself, 45 bases read in frame from the first base. CDR1 and CDR2 are read off the germline V gene as SGHTA and FQGTGA. Broad study findings and their caveats: How much clinical and demographic metadata was included differed by source and by participant, and the metadata was provided uncurated.

A word on this clone: There is no known antigen for this receptor. Qualities for individual bases were not recorded, and no much larger clone is one base off.

In Seattle, one collaborating source enrolled patients while the infection was active and tracked those patients longitudinally over the course of disease. The collaborating institutions used their own protocols to collect whole blood in K2EDTA tubes. For TCRbeta analysis, collaborators shipped samples as frozen whole blood, isolated PBMCs, or DNA extracted from either of those sample types. This receptor was obtained from a man aged 30-40 years with COVID-19, enrolled during active disease. The specimen sequenced was peripheral blood. The V gene is TRBV7-3 and the J gene is TRBJ2-1; TRBD2 is possibly the D segment (5 matching bases). The CDR3 is CASSSPRGSYNEQFF. The nucleotide sequence is TGTGCCAGCAGCTCCCCTCGGGGCTCCTACAATGAGCAGTTCTTC. Beyond the CDR3, the reference TRBV7-3 and TRBJ2-1 genes provide the residues; the full variable domain reads: GAGVSQTPSNKVTEKGKYVELRCDPISGHTALYWYRQSLGQGPEFLIYFQGTGAADDSGLPNDRFFAVRPEGSVSTLKIQRTERGDSAVYLCASSSPRGSYNEQFFGPGTRLTVL.